The 18 T cell receptor beta chains presented below share a single source sample, sequenced in a study of shared clonotypes between healthy human individuals. Naive CD8 cells were CD45RO-negative, positively selected for CCR7, excluding terminally differentiated effector memory CD45RA+ cells. TCRdb's copy holds only in-frame clones and misses some; the assay was immunoSEQ multiplex PCR. The data contain around 640,000 clones, around 96% of them singletons. The sequencing input was naive CD8+ T cells sorted from blood. The source is a young woman in good health.

The V and J genes are TRBV5-6 and TRBJ2-7; 13 positions match TRBD2. Looked up from germline, CDR1 is SGHDT and CDR2 is YYEEEE. There are 17 residues in the CDR3. V gave up 4 bases and J gave up 3 bases; unmatched junction bases: 10. The CDR3 sequence is CASSAGTSGTALYEQYF. The DNA for the CDR3 is TGTGCCAGCAGCGCCGGGACTAGCGGGACCGCTCTCTACGAGCAGTACTTC.

CDR3 amino acids: CASSAPGTGVTDTQYF. The CDR3 DNA follows: TGTGCCAGCAGCGCTCCCGGGACAGGGGTCACAGATACGCAGTATTTT. The gene calls are TRBV9 and TRBJ2-3; 10 nucleotides agree with TRBD1. The CDR3 spans 16 residues. V was clipped by 3 bases and J by 2 bases; unmatched bases: 6. Germline loops: CDR1 SGDLS, CDR2 YYNGEE.

The V and J genes are TRBV14 and TRBJ2-1; 7 bases are a match to TRBD1. This CDR3 has 13 residues. CDR1 and CDR2 (germline): SGHDN, FVKESK. J gave up 7 bases and V 8 bases, and 8 bases lay outside the gene matches. Written as DNA, the CDR3 is TGTGCCAGCGGTTACAGGGGTGGGAATGAGCAGTTCTTC. Translating it yields CASGYRGGNEQFF. The full variable domain, its missing parts supplied by reference TRBV14 and TRBJ2-1, is EAGVTQFPSHSVIEKGQTVTLRCDPISGHDNLYWYRRVMGKEIKFLLHFVKESKQDESGMPNNRFLAERTGGTYSTLKVQPAELEDSGVYFCASGYRGGNEQFFGPGTRLTVL.

The chain couples TRBV2 to TRBJ2-3, with a possible D match to TRBD2 (6 bases). Germline V CDR1 and CDR2: SNHLY, FYNNEI. The germline V and J ends were trimmed by 9 bases and 0 bases, with 16 bases remaining between them. The CDR3 runs 15 residues. CDR3 coding DNA: TGTGCCAGGTACATAGCGGACCCCAGCACAGATACGCAGTATTTT. This translates into CARYIADPSTDTQYF.

The V call is TRBV6-1, the J call TRBJ2-7, with 10 bases lining up with TRBD2. With V trimmed by 3 bases and J by 3 bases, 11 bases remained unmatched. The CDR3 totals 17 residues. Germline assignment: CDR1 MNHNS and CDR2 SASEGT. In DNA, the CDR3 is TGTGCCAGCAGTGATGGACTAGCGGAGGGTCTGAGCTACGAGCAGTACTTC. This sequence encodes CASSDGLAEGLSYEQYF.

The chain employs TRBV27 and TRBJ2-1; 8 bases are shared with TRBD2. The CDR3 length is 11 residues. CDR1 is MNHEY, CDR2 SMNVEV, per germline (reference sequence). V trimming: 8 bases; J trimming: 8 bases; junction bases outside the gene matches: 2. The CDR3 nucleotides read TGTGCCAGCGGACTAGCTGATGAGCAGTTCTTC. Amino acids: CASGLADEQFF.

V usage is TRBV10-3 and J usage is TRBJ2-2, with 7 bases identical to TRBD1. Germline CDR1 reads ENHRY; CDR2 reads SYGVKD. V lost 8 bases and J lost 3; bases outside the gene matches: 3. This CDR3 has 13 amino acids. The CDR3 loop is CAIGTGDTGELFF. The CDR3 nucleotides are TGTGCCATCGGAACAGGGGACACCGGGGAGCTGTTTTTT.

The chain carries TRBV2 and TRBJ1-1; 8 bases are a match to TRBD1. Germline CDR1 and CDR2: SNHLY and FYNNEI. The V gene end was trimmed by 6 bases and the J gene end by 1 base; junction bases not matched to a gene: 4. There are 14 residues in the CDR3. The CDR3, as DNA: TGTGCCAGCAGGACAGGGGAGGCGAACACTGAAGCTTTCTTT. Protein: CASRTGEANTEAFF.

Of note for this clone: At one boundary the junction diverges from the germline segment, which might be a read error. The chain has TRBV13 and TRBJ2-1, with no clear D. There are 13 residues in the CDR3. CDR1 is PRHDT and CDR2 is FYEKMQ in the germline V gene (reference sequence). CDR3 sequence: CASSDQIHNERFF. The CDR3 DNA follows: TGTGCCAGCAGTGATCAGATCCACAATGAGCGGTTCTTC.

The rearrangement links TRBV5-4 to TRBJ1-4; D uncertain. The V end lost 4 bases, the J end lost 6 bases, and 10 bases lay between the germline ends. The CDR3 runs to 13 residues. Germline CDR1 and CDR2: SGHNT and YYREEE (reference sequence). CDR3 coding DNA: TGTGCCAGCAGCCCCGACAAGTATGAAAAACTGTTTTTT. Protein product: CASSPDKYEKLFF.

The genes are TRBV27 and TRBJ1-2; no firm D call. Germline V gene sequence: CDR1 MNHEY, CDR2 SMNVEV (reference sequence). Trimming took off 4 bases at V and 10 bases at J, with 10 bases between the two ends. The CDR3 totals 11 residues. The CDR3 DNA follows: TGTGCCAGCAGTTCGGGCCAGATCTACACCTTC. As protein: CASSSGQIYTF.

V and J are TRBV9 and TRBJ2-7; maybe TRBD2 (5 bases). The V end was cut by 4 bases, the J end by 3 bases, with 11 bases between. This CDR3 is 13 amino acids long. The germline gives CDR1 SGDLS, CDR2 YYNGEE. The CDR3 sequence: CASSPGLIYEQYF. The CDR3 bases are TGTGCCAGCAGCCCCGGACTGATCTACGAGCAGTACTTC.

V is TRBV2 and J is TRBJ2-3; TRBD2 matches 8 bases. CDR3 length: 18 residues. CDR1 and CDR2 from the germline V gene are SNHLY and FYNNEI. J gave up 0 bases and V 3 bases, and 11 bases lay outside the gene matches. For the CDR3, the DNA is TGTGCCAGCAGTGATGAGCGGGAGAACCCCGCTAGCACAGATACGCAGTATTTT. This translates into CASSDERENPASTDTQYF. Looking up the rest from reference TRBV2 and TRBJ2-3 gives the full variable domain: EPEVTQTPSHQVTQMGQEVILRCVPISNHLYFYWYRQILGQKVEFLVSFYNNEISEKSEIFDDQFSVERPDGSNFTLKIRSTKLEDSAMYFCASSDERENPASTDTQYFGPGTRLTVL.

The chain carries TRBV19 and TRBJ2-7; 11 bases match TRBD2. The CDR3 covers 15 residues. The ends lost 3 bases at V and 5 bases at J; junction bases unmatched: 6. In germline, CDR1 is LNHDA, CDR2 SQIVND (reference sequence). CDR3 nucleotide sequence: TGTGCCAGTAGTATTATAACTAGCGGGAGCAACGAGCAGTACTTC. Its protein product is CASSIITSGSNEQYF.

The chain is built from TRBV6-6 and TRBJ2-7, with D possibly matching TRBD1 (6 bases). V was clipped by 2 bases and J by 5 bases, with 10 bases between them. Per germline, CDR1 MNHNY and CDR2 SVGAGI (reference sequence). The CDR3 is 13 residues long. The CDR3 spells CASSYEGEHEQYF. DNA for the CDR3: TGTGCCAGCAGTTACGAGGGGGAACACGAGCAGTACTTC.

The chain recombines TRBV7-6 with TRBJ2-2; D is ambiguous. This CDR3 has 12 amino acids. V dropped 1 base and J dropped 3 bases, with 0 bases sitting between them. CDR1 SGHVS and CDR2 FNYEAQ come from the germline V gene. The CDR3 here is CASSLDTGELFF. The CDR3 coding sequence is TGTGCCAGCAGCTTAGACACCGGGGAGCTGTTTTTT.

The J gene is TRBJ1-5, the V gene TRBV28; possible D gene TRBD1, 5 bases. CDR3 length equals 16 residues. Trimming shortened V by 0 bases and J by 3 bases, and 12 bases separated the two germline ends. CDR1 MDHEN and CDR2 SYDVKM come from the germline V gene. CDR3 sequence: CASSLWGRVHNQPQHF. For the CDR3, the DNA is TGTGCCAGCAGTTTATGGGGCAGGGTCCACAATCAGCCCCAGCATTTT.

The J gene is TRBJ2-7, the V gene TRBV27, with D possibly TRBD2 on 6 matching bases. The germline V gene has CDR1 MNHEY and CDR2 SMNVEV (reference sequence). V lost 6 bases and J 4 bases, leaving 7 bases between the germline ends. This CDR3 region has 11 residues. The DNA for the CDR3 is TGTGCCAGCAGGGGGAGGTACGAGCAGTACTTC. It yields the protein CASRGRYEQYF.